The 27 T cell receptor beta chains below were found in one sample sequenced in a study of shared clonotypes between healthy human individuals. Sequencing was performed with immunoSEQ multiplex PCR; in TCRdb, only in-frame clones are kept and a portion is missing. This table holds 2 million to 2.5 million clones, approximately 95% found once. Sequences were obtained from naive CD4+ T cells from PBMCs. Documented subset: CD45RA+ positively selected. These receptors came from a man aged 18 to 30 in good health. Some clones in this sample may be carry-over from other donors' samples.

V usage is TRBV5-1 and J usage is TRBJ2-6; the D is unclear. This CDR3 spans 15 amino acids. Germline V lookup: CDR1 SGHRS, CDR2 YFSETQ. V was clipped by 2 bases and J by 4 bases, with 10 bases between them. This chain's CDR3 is CASSFDWAGANVLTF. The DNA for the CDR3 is TGCGCCAGCAGCTTTGACTGGGCCGGGGCCAACGTCCTGACTTTC. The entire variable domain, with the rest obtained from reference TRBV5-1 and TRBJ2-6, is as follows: KAGVTQTPRYLIKTRGQQVTLSCSPISGHRSVSWYQQTPGQGLQFLFEYFSETQRNKGNFPGRFSGRQFSNSRSEMNVSTLELGDSALYLCASSFDWAGANVLTFGAGSRLTVL.

The CDR3 sequence: CASSYPGQGPEQYF. CDR3 sequence (DNA): TGTGCCAGCAGTTATCCGGGACAGGGGCCCGAGCAGTACTTC. The chain links TRBV6-6 to TRBJ2-7, with 10 bases aligning to TRBD1. Germline lookup yields CDR1 MNHNY and CDR2 SVGAGI (reference sequence). J gave up 6 bases and V 3 bases, and 5 bases lay outside the gene matches. The CDR3 runs to 14 residues.

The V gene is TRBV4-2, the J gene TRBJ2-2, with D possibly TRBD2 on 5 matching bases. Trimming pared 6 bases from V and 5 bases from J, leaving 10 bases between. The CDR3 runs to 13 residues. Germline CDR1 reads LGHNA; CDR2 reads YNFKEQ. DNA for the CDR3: TGTGCCAGCAGGAGCGGTGGGACCGGGGAGCTGTTTTTT. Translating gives CASRSGGTGELFF.

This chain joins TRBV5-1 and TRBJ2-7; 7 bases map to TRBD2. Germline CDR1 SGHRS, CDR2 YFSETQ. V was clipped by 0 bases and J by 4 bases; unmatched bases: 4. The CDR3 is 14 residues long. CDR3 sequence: CASSLASGHYEQYF. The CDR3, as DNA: TGCGCCAGCAGCTTGGCTAGCGGTCATTACGAGCAGTACTTC.

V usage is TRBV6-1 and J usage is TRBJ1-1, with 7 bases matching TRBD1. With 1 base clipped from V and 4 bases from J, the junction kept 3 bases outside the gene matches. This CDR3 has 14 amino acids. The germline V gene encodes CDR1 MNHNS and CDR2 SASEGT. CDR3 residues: CASSEGAGGTEAFF. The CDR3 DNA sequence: TGTGCCAGCAGTGAAGGCGCAGGGGGCACTGAAGCTTTCTTT.

CDR3 in amino acids: CASSLPSGSEQFF. In DNA form, the CDR3 reads TGTGCCAGCAGCCTCCCCAGCGGGAGTGAGCAGTTCTTC. This rearrangement joins TRBV9 to TRBJ2-1; TRBD2 matches 8 bases. CDR1 and CDR2 from the germline V gene are SGDLS and YYNGEE. The CDR3 has 13 amino acids. Trimming at V came to 4 bases and at J to 9 bases, leaving 6 bases not matched to a gene.

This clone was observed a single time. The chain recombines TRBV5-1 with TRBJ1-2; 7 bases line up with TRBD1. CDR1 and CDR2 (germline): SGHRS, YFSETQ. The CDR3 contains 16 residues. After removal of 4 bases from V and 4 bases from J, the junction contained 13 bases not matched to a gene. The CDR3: CASSPGGTERTYGYTF. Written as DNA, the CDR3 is TGCGCCAGCAGCCCGGGGGGGACAGAACGAACCTATGGCTACACCTTC.

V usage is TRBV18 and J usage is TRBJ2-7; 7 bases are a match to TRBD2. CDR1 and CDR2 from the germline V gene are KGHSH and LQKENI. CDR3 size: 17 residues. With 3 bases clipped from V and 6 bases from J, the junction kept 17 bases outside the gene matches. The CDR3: CASSPRRSSSGTGEQYF. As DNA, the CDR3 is TGTGCCAGCTCACCCCGCCGCTCGAGCAGCGGGACGGGCGAGCAGTACTTC.

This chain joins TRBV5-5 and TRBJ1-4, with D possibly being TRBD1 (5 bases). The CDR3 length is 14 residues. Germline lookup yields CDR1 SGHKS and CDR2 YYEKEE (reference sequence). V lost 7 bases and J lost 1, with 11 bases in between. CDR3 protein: CASDVTVTNEKLFF. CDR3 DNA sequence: TGTGCCAGCGACGTGACAGTAACTAATGAAAAACTGTTTTTT.

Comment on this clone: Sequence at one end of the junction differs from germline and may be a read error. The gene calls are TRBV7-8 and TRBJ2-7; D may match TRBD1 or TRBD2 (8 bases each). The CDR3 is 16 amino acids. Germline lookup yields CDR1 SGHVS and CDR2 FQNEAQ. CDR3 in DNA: TGTGCCAGCAGCGTAGCGGGGCAGGGGGCTGTCTACGAGCAGTACTTC. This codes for CASSVAGQGAVYEQYF.

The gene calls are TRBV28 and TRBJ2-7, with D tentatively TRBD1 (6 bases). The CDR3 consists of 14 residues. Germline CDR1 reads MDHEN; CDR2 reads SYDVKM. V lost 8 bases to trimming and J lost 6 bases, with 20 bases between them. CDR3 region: CASGSLGRGGEQYF. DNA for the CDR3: TGTGCCAGCGGATCACTGGGCAGGGGTGGCGAGCAGTACTTC.

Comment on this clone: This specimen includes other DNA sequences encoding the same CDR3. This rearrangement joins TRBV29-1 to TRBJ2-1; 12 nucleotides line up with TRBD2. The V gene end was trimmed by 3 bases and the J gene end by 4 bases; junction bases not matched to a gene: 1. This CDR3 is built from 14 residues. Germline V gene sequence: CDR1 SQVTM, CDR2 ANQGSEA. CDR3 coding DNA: TGCAGCGTTGATGGACTAGCGGGATACAATGAGCAGTTCTTC. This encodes CSVDGLAGYNEQFF.

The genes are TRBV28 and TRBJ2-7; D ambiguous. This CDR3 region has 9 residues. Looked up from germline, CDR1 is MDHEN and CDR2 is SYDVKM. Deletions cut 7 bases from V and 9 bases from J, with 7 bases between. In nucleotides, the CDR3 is TGTGCCAGCACCGGTTGGCAGTACTTC. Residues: CASTGWQYF.

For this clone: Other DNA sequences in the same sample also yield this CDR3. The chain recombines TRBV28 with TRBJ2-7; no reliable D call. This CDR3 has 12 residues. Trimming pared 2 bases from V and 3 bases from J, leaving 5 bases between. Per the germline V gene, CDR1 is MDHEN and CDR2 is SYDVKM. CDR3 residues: CASSLKGYEQYF. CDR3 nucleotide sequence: TGTGCCAGCAGTTTAAAGGGCTACGAGCAGTACTTC.

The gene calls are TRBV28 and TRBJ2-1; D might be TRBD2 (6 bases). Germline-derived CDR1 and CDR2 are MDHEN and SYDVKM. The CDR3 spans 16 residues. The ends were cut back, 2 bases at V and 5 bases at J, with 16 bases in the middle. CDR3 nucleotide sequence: TGTGCCAGCAGTTTAGGAGGGCGGAGAATCCACAATGAGCAGTTCTTC. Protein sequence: CASSLGGRRIHNEQFF.

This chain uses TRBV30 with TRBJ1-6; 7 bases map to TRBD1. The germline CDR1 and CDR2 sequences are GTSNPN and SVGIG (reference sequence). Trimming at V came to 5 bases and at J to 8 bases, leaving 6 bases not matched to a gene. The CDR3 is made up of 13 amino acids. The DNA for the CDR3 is TGTGCCTGGTCCAGGGGGGGGGATTCACCCCTCCACTTT. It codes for CAWSRGGDSPLHF.

CDR3 nucleotides: TGTGCCAGTAGTCAACAGGGCCTTGCGTATAATTCACCCCTCCACTTT. Translation gives CASSQQGLAYNSPLHF. The rearrangement joins TRBV19 to TRBJ1-6; D is perhaps TRBD1 (6 bases). The V end lost 5 bases, the J end lost 4 bases, and 15 bases lay between the germline ends. Germline CDR1 is LNHDA and CDR2 is SQIVND (reference sequence). CDR3 length: 16 amino acids.

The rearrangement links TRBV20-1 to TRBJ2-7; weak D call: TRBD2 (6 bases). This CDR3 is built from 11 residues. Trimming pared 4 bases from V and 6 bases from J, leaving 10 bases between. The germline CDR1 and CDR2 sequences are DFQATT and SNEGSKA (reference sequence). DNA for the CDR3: TGCAGTGCTACAGAGGAGGGCGAGCAGTACTTC. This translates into CSATEEGEQYF.

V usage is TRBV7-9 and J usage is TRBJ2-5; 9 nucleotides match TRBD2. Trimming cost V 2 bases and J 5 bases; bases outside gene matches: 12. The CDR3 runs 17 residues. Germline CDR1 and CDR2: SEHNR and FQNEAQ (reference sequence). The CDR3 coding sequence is TGTGCCAGCAGCTTACTCGGGGTAGCGGGAGCCATGGAGACCCAGTACTTC. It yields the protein CASSLLGVAGAMETQYF. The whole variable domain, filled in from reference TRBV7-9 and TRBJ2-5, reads DTGVSQNPRHKITKRGQNVTFRCDPISEHNRLYWYRQTLGQGPEFLTYFQNEAQLEKSRLLSDRFSAERPKGSFSTLEIQRTEQGDSAMYLCASSLLGVAGAMETQYFGPGTRLLVL.

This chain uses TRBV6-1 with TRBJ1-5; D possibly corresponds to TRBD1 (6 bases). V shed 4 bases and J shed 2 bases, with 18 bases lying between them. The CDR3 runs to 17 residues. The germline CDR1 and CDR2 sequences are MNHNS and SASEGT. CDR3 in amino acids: CASSGPYAGAGNQPQHF. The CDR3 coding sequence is TGTGCCAGCAGTGGTCCGTACGCAGGGGCCGGCAATCAGCCCCAGCATTTT.

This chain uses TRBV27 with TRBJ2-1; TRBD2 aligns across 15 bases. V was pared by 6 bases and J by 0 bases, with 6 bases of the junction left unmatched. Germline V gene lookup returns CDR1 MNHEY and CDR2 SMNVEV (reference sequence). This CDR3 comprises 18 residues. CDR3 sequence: CASRGLAGGPSSYNEQFF. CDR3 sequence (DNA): TGTGCCAGCAGAGGACTAGCGGGAGGGCCGAGCTCCTACAATGAGCAGTTCTTC.

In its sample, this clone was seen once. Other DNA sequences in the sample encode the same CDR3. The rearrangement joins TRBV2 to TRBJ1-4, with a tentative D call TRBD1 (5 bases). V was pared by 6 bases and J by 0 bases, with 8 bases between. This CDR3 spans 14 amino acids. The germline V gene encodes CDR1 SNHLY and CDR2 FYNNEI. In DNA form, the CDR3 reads TGTGCCAGCAGGGGGACCACAACTAATGAAAAACTGTTTTTT. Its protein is CASRGTTTNEKLFF.

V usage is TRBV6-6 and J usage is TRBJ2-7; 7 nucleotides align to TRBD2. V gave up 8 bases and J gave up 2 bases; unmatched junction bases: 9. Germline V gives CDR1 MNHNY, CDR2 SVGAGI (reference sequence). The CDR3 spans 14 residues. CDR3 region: CASQGGAITYEQYF. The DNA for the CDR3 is TGTGCCAGCCAGGGAGGGGCCATTACCTACGAGCAGTACTTC.

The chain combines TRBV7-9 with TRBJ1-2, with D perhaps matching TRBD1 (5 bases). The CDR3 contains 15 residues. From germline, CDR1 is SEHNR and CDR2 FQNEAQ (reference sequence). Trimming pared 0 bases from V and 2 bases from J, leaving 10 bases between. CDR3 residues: CASSLAFAGNYGYTF. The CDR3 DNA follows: TGTGCCAGCAGCTTAGCGTTCGCAGGGAACTATGGCTACACCTTC.

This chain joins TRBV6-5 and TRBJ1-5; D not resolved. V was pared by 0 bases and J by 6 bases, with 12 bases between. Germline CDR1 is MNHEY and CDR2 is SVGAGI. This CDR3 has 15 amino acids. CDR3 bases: TGTGCCAGCAGTTACTCGGGGTGGGGAGGTCAGCCCCAGCATTTT. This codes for CASSYSGWGGQPQHF.

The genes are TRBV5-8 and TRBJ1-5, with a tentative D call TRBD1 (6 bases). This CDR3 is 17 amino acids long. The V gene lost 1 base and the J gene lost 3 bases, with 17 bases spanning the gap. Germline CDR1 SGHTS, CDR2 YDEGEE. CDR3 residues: CASSLTGRQGINQPQHF. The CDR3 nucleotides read TGTGCCAGCAGCTTGACTGGGCGGCAGGGGATCAATCAGCCCCAGCATTTT.

The CDR3 sequence: CASSPEGPEQFF. CDR3 bases: TGCGCCAGCAGCCCCGAGGGGCCTGAGCAGTTCTTC. This chain uses TRBV5-1 with TRBJ2-1, with D perhaps assigned TRBD1 or TRBD2 (5 bases each). Trimming left V 4 bases short and J 9 bases short, with 11 bases between. The CDR3 totals 12 residues. Germline values: CDR1 SGHRS, CDR2 YFSETQ. Full variable domain (rest looked up from reference TRBV5-1 and TRBJ2-1): KAGVTQTPRYLIKTRGQQVTLSCSPISGHRSVSWYQQTPGQGLQFLFEYFSETQRNKGNFPGRFSGRQFSNSRSEMNVSTLELGDSALYLCASSPEGPEQFFGPGTRLTVL.